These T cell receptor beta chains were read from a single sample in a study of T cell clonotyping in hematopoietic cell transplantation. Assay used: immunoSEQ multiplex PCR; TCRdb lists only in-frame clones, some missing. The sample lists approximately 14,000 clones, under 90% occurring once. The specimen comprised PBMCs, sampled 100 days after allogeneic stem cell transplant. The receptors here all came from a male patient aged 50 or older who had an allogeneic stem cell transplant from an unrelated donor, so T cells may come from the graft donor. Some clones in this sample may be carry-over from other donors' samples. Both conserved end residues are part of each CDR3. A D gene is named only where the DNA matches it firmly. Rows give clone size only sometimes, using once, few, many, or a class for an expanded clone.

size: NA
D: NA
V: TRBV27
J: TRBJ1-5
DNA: TGTGCCAGCAGTTTAGGCGGGGGGCAGCCCCAGCATTTT
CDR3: CASSLGGGQPQHF

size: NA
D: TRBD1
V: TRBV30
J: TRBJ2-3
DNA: TGTGCCTGTAGACAGGGGTTGAGCACAGATACGCAGTATTTT
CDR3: CACRQGLSTDTQYF

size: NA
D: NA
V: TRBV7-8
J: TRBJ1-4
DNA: TGTGCCAGCAGCTTCGGGGGGCCAAGTTACGAAAAACTGTTTTTT
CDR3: CASSFGGPSYEKLFF

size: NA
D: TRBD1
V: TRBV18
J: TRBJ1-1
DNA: TGTGCCAGCTCACCACTGGACAGGGAATCTTTCTTT
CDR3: CASSPLDRESFF

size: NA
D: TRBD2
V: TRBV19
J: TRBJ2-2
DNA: TGTGCCAGTAGTATTAGGGCCCACTCGGCGGGAGGGTACACCGGGGAGCTGTTTTTT
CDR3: CASSIRAHSAGGYTGELFF

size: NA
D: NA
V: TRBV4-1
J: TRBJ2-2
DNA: TGCGCCAGCAGCCAAGAAAATGGTGGGGCGACCGGGGAGCTGTTTTTT
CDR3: CASSQENGGATGELFF

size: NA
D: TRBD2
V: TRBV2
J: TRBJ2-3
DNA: TGTGCCAGCAGCAGGACTAGCGGTCTTACGCGGCTTCGCACAGATACGCAGTATTTT
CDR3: CASSRTSGLTRLRTDTQYF

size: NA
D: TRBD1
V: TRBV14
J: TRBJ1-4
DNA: TGTGCCAGCAGCCGAGAGACAGGGGCCGCCTATGAAAAACTGTTTTTT
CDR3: CASSRETGAAYEKLFF

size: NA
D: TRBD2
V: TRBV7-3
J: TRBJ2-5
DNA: TGTGCCAGCAGCCCCCTAGGTAGCGGGAGAGAGGGACAAGAGACCCAGTACTTC
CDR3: CASSPLGSGREGQETQYF

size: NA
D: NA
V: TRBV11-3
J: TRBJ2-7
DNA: TGTGCCAGCAGCCTCGTCCTCAGTAGTCCCCTCTACGAGCAGTACTTC
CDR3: CASSLVLSSPLYEQYF

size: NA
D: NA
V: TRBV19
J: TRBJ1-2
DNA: TGTGCCAGTAGTTTCGACATGGAGTATGGCTACACCTTC
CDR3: CASSFDMEYGYTF

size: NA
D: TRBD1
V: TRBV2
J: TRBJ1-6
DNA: TGTGCCAGCAGTTCGGACAGGTTTGACTCACCCCTCCACTTT
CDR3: CASSSDRFDSPLHF

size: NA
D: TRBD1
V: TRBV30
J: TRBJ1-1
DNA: TGTGCCTGGGGCGCGGGACAGCTGAACACTGAAGCTTTCTTT
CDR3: CAWGAGQLNTEAFF

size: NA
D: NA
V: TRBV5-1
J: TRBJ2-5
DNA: TGCGCCAGCAGTATGAGTACCTCAGGGGAAGAGACCCAGTACTTC
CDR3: CASSMSTSGEETQYF

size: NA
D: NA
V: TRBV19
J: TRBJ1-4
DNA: TGTGCCAGTAGAGGTACTTTGGAAAAACTGTTTTTT
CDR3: CASRGTLEKLFF

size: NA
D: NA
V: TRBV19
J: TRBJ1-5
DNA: TGTGCCAGTAGTATAACAGGGAATCAGCCCCAGCATTTT
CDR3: CASSITGNQPQHF

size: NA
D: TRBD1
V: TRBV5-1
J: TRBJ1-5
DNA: TGCGCCAGCAGCCCGGGACAGGGGGCCGCAAGCAATCAGCCCCAGCATTTT
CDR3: CASSPGQGAASNQPQHF

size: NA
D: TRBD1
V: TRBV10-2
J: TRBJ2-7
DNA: TGCGCCAGCAGTGAAAACCGGGACAGGGGCAACGAGCAGTACTTC
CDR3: CASSENRDRGNEQYF

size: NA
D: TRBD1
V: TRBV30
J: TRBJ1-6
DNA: TGTGCCTGGAGTCCCGGGACAGGGGGCGGTTCACCCCTCCACTTT
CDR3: CAWSPGTGGGSPLHF

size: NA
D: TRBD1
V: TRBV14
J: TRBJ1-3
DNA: TGTGCCAGCAGCCAAGATGGCAGGGGGCCTGGAAACACCATATATTTT
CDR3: CASSQDGRGPGNTIYF

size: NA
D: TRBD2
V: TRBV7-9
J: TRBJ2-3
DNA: TGTGCCAGCAGCCCAACGGGGGGAATTCATACGCAGTATTTT
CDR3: CASSPTGGIHTQYF

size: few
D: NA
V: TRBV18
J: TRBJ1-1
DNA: TGTGCCAGCTCACTGGGTCTGGGCGAACGGGCTTTCTTT
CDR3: CASSLGLGERAFF

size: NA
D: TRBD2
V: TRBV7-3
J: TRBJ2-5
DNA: TGTGCCAGCAGCTTTGGGAGGGGAGAGACCCAGTACTTC
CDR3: CASSFGRGETQYF

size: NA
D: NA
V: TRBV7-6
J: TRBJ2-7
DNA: TGTGCCAGCAGCCCCGGGCCCAACTACGAGCAGTACTTC
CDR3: CASSPGPNYEQYF

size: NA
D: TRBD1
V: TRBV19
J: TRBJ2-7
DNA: TGTGCCAGTAGACAACCGGGACAGAGCTACGAGCAGTACTTC
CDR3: CASRQPGQSYEQYF

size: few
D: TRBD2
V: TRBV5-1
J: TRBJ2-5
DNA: TGCGCCAGCAGCTTGAACACGGGAGGGGGAGAGACCCAGTACTTC
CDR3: CASSLNTGGGETQYF

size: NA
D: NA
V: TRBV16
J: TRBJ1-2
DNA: TGTGCCAGCAGCCAATCGAGAGGCGCACCTAACTATGGCTACACCTTC
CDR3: CASSQSRGAPNYGYTF

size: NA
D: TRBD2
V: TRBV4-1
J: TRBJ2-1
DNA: TGCGCCAGCAGCCAGGTTAGCGGGAGCTACCAGGTCAATGAGCAGTTCTTC
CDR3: CASSQVSGSYQVNEQFF

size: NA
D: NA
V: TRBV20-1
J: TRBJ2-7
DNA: TGCAGTGGGCAGGGGCCCCACGAGCAGTACTTC
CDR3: CSGQGPHEQYF

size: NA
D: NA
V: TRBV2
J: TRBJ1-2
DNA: TGTGCCAGCAGTGAATTTGGGGGGATGGGCTATGGCTACACCTTC
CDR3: CASSEFGGMGYGYTF

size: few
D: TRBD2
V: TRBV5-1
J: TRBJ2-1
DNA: TGCGCCAGCAGCTTGGTTGCCCCGGGACTAGCGGAACCGTACAATGAGCAGTTCTTC
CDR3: CASSLVAPGLAEPYNEQFF

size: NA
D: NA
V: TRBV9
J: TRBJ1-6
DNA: TGTGCCAGCAGCGCCGGCCTGAGTCCCAATTCACCCCTCCACTTT
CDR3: CASSAGLSPNSPLHF

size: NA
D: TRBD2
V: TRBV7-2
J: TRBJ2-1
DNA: TGTGCCAGCACCCACGGAAGGTCTAGCGGGAGAGGTGAGCAGTTCTTC
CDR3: CASTHGRSSGRGEQFF

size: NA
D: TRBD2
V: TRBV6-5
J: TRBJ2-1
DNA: TGTGCCAGCAGTTACGGGGTAGCGGGGGGGGAAAATGAGCAGTTCTTC
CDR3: CASSYGVAGGENEQFF

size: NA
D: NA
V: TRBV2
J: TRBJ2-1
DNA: TGTGCCAGCAGTGAACGACAGTCCTCCTACAATGAGCAGTTCTTC
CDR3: CASSERQSSYNEQFF

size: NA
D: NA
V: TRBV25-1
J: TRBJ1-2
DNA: TGTGCCAGCAGTGAATCCCGTGGGAGTTTCTTTAACTATGGCTACACCTTC
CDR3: CASSESRGSFFNYGYTF

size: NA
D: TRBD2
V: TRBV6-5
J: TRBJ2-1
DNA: TGTGCCAGCCAAGGGCGGGGGGCCCCCCGTGAGCAGTTCTTC
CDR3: CASQGRGAPREQFF

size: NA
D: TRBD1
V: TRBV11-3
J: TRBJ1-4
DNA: TGTGCCAGCAGCTCCCTCCTTGGACAGGGGAGGAGTAATGAAAAACTGTTTTTT
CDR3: CASSSLLGQGRSNEKLFF

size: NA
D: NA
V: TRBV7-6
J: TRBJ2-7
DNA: TGTGCCAGCAGCCTTAATAGAAAGGACGAGCAGTACTTC
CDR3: CASSLNRKDEQYF

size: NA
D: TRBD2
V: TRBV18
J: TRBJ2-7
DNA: TGTGCCAGCTCACCTCGGGTAGTACTAGCGGCTCCTTCCTACGAGCAGTACTTC
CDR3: CASSPRVVLAAPSYEQYF